The sequence of this T cell receptor beta chain was determined in a study of human T cells and chemical hapten exposure. At the level of the study: Scalp application of diphenylcyclopropenone was performed weekly in patients across the entire approximately 25-week study. Per-sample TCR yield variability stemmed mainly from small pooled library volume differences. The study, taken as a whole, reports: As the donors had alopecia, their immune response may differ from healthy people's. Among TCRs, those above 1 in 1000 frequency were unaffected by DPC sensitization.

One entry per CDR3 protein results from TCRdb running MiXCR on the RACE reads. The sample lists over 300,000 distinct CDR3 sequences, 4.5% to 5.5% occurring once. This clonotype showed up many times. Its antigen remains unidentified. Time point in this sample: pre-sensitization, week 0. Described treatment: therapeutic diphenylcyclopropenone sensitization with weekly scalp DPC. The clonotype was recovered from a woman in her 50s with alopecia areata. Some clones in this sample may be carry-over from other donors' samples. Sequencing used whole blood, obtained in connection with sensitization to the hapten diphenylcyclopropenone (DPC).

CDR3 nucleotide sequence: TGCGCCAGCAGGGAGGGTAGCTTTGGCTATGGCTACACCTTC. Translated: CASREGSFGYGYTF. The V gene is TRBV5-1, the J gene TRBJ1-2; D call uncertain. CDR3 size: 14 residues. The V gene lost 5 bases and the J gene lost 4 bases, with 15 bases spanning the gap. CDR1 SGHRS and CDR2 YFSETQ come from the germline V gene. The complete variable domain, with remaining parts taken from reference TRBV5-1 and TRBJ1-2, reads KAGVTQTPRYLIKTRGQQVTLSCSPISGHRSVSWYQQTPGQGLQFLFEYFSETQRNKGNFPGRFSGRQFSNSRSEMNVSTLELGDSALYLCASREGSFGYGYTFGSGTRLTVV.